The clone carrying this TCR beta chain has only one observation. V lost 4 bases and J lost 11; bases outside the gene matches: 7. Germline V gene data show CDR1 as MNHEY and CDR2 as SMNVEV (reference sequence). The CDR3 runs 12 residues. As handled by the study authors: Quantification of nucleated cells was approximated via reference gene primer amplification. TCRdb's table, derived via immunoSEQ multiplex PCR, lists solely in-frame clones and lacks some. V and J calls and clone size follow that table, whereas D and trimming were derived from the DNA. The sample carries roughly 55,000 clones, around 87% recorded once. This entry comes from a study of blood T cell repertoires in COVID-19. Study summary: Researchers got acute and convalescent COVID-19 samples from the United States, Italy and Spain.

The sequence came from a man aged 55 to 70 with active or convalescent COVID-19. J is TRBJ1-1 and V is TRBV27; 7 positions agree with TRBD1. Sequencing was done on a sample of peripheral blood. In DNA form, the CDR3 reads TGTGCCAGCAGTTCGCATACAGGGGACGCTTTCTTT. Amino acid sequence: CASSSHTGDAFF.